The clone carrying this T cell receptor (beta chain) was detected ten times or more. Antigen unknown. These data belong to a study of T cells in Graves' hyperthyroidism and ophthalmopathy. Findings and limits, study-wide: A model of 13 V-J features distinguished ophthalmopathy from stable hyperthyroidism. Ophthalmopathy got predicted by the model a median approximately 6.4 months before its onset. Among clonotypes expanded in thyroid above 0.001, most were also found in blood.

Amplified regions were TCR beta CDR3 sequences from RNA transcripts. A set of HTBI primers served as the primers for a first-round RT-PCR of the TCR CDR3. TCRdb itself ran the multiplex PCR reads through MiXCR, one entry per CDR3 protein. Of about 330,000 distinct CDR3 sequences listed, approximately 15% are singletons. This CDR3 is 13 amino acids long. The ends were cut back, 6 bases at V and 3 bases at J, with 11 bases in the middle. Germline CDR1 WSHSY, CDR2 SAAADI. The origin of this receptor is a woman aged 40-49 years with Graves' ophthalmopathy. The chain recombines TRBV10-2 with TRBJ1-2; D remains ambiguous. The specimen sequenced was blood. DNA for the CDR3: TGCGCCAGCAGAAAAGCAACCGACTATGGCTACACCTTC. Its translation is CASRKATDYGYTF.